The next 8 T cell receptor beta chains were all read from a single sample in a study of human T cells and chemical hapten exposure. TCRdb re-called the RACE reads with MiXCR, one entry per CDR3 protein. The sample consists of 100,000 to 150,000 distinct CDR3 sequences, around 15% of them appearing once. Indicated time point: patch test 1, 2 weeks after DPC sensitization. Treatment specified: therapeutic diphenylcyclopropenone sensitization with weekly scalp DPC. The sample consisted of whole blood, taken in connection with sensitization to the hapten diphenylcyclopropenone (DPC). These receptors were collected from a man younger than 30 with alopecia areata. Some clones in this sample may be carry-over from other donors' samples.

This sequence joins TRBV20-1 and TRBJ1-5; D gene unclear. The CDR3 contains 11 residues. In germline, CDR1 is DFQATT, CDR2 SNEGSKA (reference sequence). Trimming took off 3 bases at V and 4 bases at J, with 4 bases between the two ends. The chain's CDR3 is CSARGNQPQHF. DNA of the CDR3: TGCAGTGCTAGGGGGAATCAGCCCCAGCATTTT.

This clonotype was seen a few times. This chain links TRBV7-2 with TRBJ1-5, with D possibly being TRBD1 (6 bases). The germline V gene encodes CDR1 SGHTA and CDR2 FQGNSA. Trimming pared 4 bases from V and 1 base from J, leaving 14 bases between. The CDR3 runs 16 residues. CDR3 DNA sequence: TGTGCCAGCAGCTCACAGGGAACGTGGAGCAATCAGCCCCAGCATTTT. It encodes CASSSQGTWSNQPQHF.

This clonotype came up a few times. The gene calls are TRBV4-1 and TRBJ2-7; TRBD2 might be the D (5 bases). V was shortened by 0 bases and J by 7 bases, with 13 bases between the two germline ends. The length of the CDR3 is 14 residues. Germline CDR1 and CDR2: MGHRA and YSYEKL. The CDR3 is CASSQDGSPQEQYF. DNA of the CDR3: TGCGCCAGCAGCCAAGATGGGAGCCCGCAAGAGCAGTACTTC.

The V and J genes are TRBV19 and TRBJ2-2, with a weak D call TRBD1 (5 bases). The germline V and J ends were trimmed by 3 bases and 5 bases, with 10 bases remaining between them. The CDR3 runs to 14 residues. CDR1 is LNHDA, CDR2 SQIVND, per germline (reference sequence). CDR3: CASSIRARTGELFF. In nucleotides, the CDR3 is TGTGCCAGTAGTATCAGGGCGCGGACCGGGGAGCTGTTTTTT.

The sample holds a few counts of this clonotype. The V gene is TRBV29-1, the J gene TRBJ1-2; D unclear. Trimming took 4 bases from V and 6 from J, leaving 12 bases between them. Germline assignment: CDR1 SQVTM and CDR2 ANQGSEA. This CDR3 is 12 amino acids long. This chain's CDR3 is CSVAWQLDGYTF. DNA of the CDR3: TGCAGCGTTGCGTGGCAGTTGGATGGCTACACCTTC.

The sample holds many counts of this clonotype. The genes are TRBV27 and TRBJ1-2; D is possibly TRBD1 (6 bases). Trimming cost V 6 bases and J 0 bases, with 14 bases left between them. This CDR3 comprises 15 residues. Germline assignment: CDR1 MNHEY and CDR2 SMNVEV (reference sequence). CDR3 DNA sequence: TGTGCCAGCAGGCAATACAGGGAAGCTAACTATGGCTACACCTTC. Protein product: CASRQYREANYGYTF.

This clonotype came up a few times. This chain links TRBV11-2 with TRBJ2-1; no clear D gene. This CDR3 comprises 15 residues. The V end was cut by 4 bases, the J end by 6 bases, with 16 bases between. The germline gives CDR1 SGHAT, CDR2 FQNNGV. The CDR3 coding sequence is TGTGCCAGCAGCTCGGACGGGCAACAAACCAATGAGCAGTTCTTC. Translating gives CASSSDGQQTNEQFF.

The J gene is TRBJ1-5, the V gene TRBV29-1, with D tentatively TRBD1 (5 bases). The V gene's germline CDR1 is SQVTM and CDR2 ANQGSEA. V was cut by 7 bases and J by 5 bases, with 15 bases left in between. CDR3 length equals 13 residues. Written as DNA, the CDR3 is TGCAGCGGGCCCCGGGGCGCAGATCAGCCCCAGCATTTT. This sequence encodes CSGPRGADQPQHF.